This section outlines one TCR beta chain sequence together with its context. This sample is drawn from a study of shared T cell receptors in the human thymus. Profiling relied on immunoSEQ multiplex PCR, and the TCRdb table lists in-frame clones only, not all of them. The sample contains 600,000 to 900,000 clones, 80% to 90% of which appear only once. The CDR3 is 18 residues long. CDR1 is LGHNT, CDR2 FRNRAP, per germline. V lost 5 bases and J lost 6; bases outside the gene matches: 13. These data were also filed under a second study, of human thymus T cells. In that study: Healthy Finnish infants undergoing corrective surgery for congenital heart defects were used as donors. Thymic samples were excised during corrective heart operations. V and J gene usage appeared biased in thymic and blood repertoires. Related work found strong thymic repertoire overlap between unrelated individuals.

The receptor's source is a girl less than two years old with a congenital heart defect. The gene calls are TRBV12-5 and TRBJ2-2, with 12 bases fitting TRBD1. The sequencing sample was made of thymocytes. This chain's CDR3 is CASGLSGTGGSSAGELFF. The CDR3, as DNA: TGTGCTAGTGGTCTATCCGGGACAGGGGGCTCGAGCGCCGGGGAGCTGTTTTTT. The full variable domain, rest sourced from reference TRBV12-5 and TRBJ2-2, is DARVTQTPRHKVTEMGQEVTMRCQPILGHNTVFWYRQTMMQGLELLAYFRNRAPLDDSGMPKDRFSAEMPDATLATLKIQPSEPRDSAVYFCASGLSGTGGSSAGELFFGEGSRLTVL.